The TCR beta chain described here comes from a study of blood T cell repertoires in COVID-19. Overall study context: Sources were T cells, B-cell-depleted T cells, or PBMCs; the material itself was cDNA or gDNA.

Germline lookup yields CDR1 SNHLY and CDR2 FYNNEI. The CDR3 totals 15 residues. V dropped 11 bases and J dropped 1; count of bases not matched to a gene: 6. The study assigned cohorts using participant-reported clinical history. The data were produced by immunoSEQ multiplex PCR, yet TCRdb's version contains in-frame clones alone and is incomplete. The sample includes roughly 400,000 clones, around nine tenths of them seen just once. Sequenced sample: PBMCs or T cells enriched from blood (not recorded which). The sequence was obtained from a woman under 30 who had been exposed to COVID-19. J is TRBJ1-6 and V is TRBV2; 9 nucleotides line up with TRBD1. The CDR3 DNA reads TGTGCCGGCGGACAGGGGTTATCCTATAATTCACCCCTCCACTTT. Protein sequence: CAGGQGLSYNSPLHF.